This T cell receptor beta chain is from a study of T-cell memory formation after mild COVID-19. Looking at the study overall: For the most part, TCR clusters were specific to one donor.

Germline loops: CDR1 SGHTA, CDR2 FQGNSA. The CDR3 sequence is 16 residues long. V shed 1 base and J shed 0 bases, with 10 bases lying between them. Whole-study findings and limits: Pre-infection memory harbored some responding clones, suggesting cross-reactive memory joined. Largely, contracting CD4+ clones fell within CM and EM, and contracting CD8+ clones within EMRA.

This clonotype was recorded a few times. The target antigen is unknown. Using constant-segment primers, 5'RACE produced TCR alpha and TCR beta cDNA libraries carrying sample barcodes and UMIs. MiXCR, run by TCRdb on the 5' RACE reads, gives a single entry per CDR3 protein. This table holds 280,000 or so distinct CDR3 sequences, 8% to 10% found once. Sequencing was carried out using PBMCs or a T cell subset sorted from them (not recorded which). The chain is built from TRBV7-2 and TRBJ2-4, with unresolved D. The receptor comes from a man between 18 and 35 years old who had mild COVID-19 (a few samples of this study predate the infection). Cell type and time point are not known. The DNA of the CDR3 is TGTGCCAGCAGCTTAGTCTCGGGTGCAGCCAAAAACATTCAGTACTTC. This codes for CASSLVSGAAKNIQYF.